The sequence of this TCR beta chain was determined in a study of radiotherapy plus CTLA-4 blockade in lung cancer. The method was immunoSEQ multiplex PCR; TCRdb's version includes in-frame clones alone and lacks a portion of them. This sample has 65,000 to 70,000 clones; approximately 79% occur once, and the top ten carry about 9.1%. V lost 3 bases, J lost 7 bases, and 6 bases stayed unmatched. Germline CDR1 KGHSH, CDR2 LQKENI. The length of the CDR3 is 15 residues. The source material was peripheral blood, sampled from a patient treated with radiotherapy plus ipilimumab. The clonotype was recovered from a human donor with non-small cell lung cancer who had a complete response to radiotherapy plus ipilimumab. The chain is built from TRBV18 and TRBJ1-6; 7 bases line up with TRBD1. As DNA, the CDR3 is TGTGCCAGCTCACCGACCGGGACAGAGAATTCACCCCTCCACTTT. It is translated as CASSPTGTENSPLHF.